This T cell receptor beta chain was profiled in a study of metastatic and nonmetastatic thyroid tumors. Whole-study context: The study looked at repertoires side by side in blood and in tumor or nodule tissue from malignant and benign thyroid patients.

The germline V and J ends were trimmed by 2 bases and 5 bases, with 18 bases remaining between them. The CDR3 totals 15 residues. Germline V gene data show CDR1 as DFQATT and CDR2 as SNEGSKA (reference sequence). Study results and caveats: In both blood and tumor samples, TCR beta diversity was reported significantly higher for malignant than benign nodules.

Thyroid surgery had not been preceded by any treatment in any patient. On this clone: Its specificity is unknown.

With MiXCR, TCRdb called clones anew from the PCR reads. The data show some 24,000 clones, 20% to 25% seen once. Material: blood. The chain uses TRBV20-1 and TRBJ2-5, with a weak D call TRBD1 (5 bases). The sequence was obtained from a male donor with papillary thyroid cancer or a benign thyroid nodule (not recorded which). Some clones in this sample may be carry-over from other donors' samples. CDR3 DNA sequence: TGCAGTGCTAGATCGGGTGAGGACACATCCGAGACCCAGTACTTC. Translation: CSARSGEDTSETQYF.